The clone carrying this TCR beta chain was picked up many times. Its antigen remains unidentified. This specimen belongs to a study of breast tumors, draining lymph nodes, adjacent tissues. Study-wide results and limits: Most tumor T cells seemingly derive from lymph node, then expand in tumor. Tumors had less TCR diversity than lymph nodes, more than nontumor tissue. Tumor and nontumor repertoires were significantly more similar in luminal-like than in basal-like breast cancer.

The ends were cut back, 4 bases at V and 5 bases at J, with 6 bases in the middle. The CDR3 extends over 12 amino acids. Breast cancer patients provided tissue from their axillary draining lymph nodes. One entry per CDR3 protein, called by TCRdb with MiXCR from the multiplex PCR reads. This table holds 70,000 to 95,000 distinct CDR3 sequences, roughly a fifth found once. This receptor was obtained from a female donor with breast cancer. Some clones in this sample may be carry-over from other donors' samples. The sequenced sample was axillary lymph node tissue. The chain recombines TRBV12-3 or TRBV12-4 with TRBJ1-5, with TRBD1 as a possible D gene (6 bases). The CDR3 here is CASSYRDQPQHF. CDR3 coding DNA: TGTGCCAGCAGTTACAGGGATCAGCCCCAGCATTTT.